These 27 T cell receptor beta chains originate from one sample sequenced in a study of cytomegalovirus exposure and HLA in healthy donors. The PCR was carried out with 60 Vbeta primers and 13 Jbeta primers. The data were produced by immunoSEQ multiplex PCR, yet TCRdb's version contains in-frame clones alone and is incomplete. The data contain 130,000 or so clones, 73% of them seen just once; the ten biggest clones take up approximately 2%. The sequenced sample was PBMCs. These receptors all come from a woman between 40 and 50 years old in good health and CMV-seropositive.

The V gene is TRBV2, the J gene TRBJ1-5, with 7 bases fitting TRBD1. V dropped 4 bases and J dropped 4; count of bases not matched to a gene: 7. The CDR3 consists of 15 residues. The germline V gene encodes CDR1 SNHLY and CDR2 FYNNEI. The CDR3 nucleotides read TGTGCCAGCAGTGCCACAGGGGTTTCGAATCAGCCCCAGCATTTT. Its protein is CASSATGVSNQPQHF.

The V gene is TRBV29-1, the J gene TRBJ2-2, with 10 bases identical to TRBD1. V gave up 8 bases and J gave up 6 bases; unmatched junction bases: 9. CDR3 length: 14 amino acids. Germline V gene data show CDR1 as SQVTM and CDR2 as ANQGSEA. The CDR3 nucleotides read TGCAGCTCCTTAGGGACAGGGGTCCCCGGGGAGCTGTTTTTT. This gives the protein CSSLGTGVPGELFF.

This clone showed up just once. The genes are TRBV18 and TRBJ1-1; unclear D gene. Trimming shortened V by 3 bases and J by 4 bases, and 18 bases separated the two germline ends. The CDR3 covers 16 residues. The germline gives CDR1 KGHSH, CDR2 LQKENI. CDR3: CASSPELAVGGTEAFF. CDR3 DNA sequence: TGTGCCAGCTCACCCGAACTCGCGGTTGGTGGCACTGAAGCTTTCTTT.

The chain recombines TRBV5-4 with TRBJ2-1; D unresolved. Trimming pared 3 bases from V and 6 bases from J, leaving 10 bases between. CDR3 length: 13 residues. The germline V gene encodes CDR1 SGHNT and CDR2 YYREEE (reference sequence). The CDR3 here is CASSYDTTNEQFF. The CDR3, as DNA: TGTGCCAGCAGCTATGACACCACCAATGAGCAGTTCTTC.

V and J are TRBV7-8 and TRBJ1-4, with TRBD1 identical over 10 bases. The germline gives CDR1 SGHVS, CDR2 FQNEAQ. V shed 2 bases and J 1 base; nucleotides not matched to a gene: 4. This CDR3 has 17 amino acids. The CDR3 DNA reads TGTGCCAGCAGCTTAAGGACAGGGGGTGAAACTAATGAAAAACTGTTTTTT. Its protein is CASSLRTGGETNEKLFF.

The chain joins TRBV10-2 to TRBJ2-7, with TRBD1 matching over 8 bases. Germline trimming cut 0 bases from V and 2 bases from J; bases unmatched to any gene: 6. Germline CDR1 and CDR2: WSHSY and SAAADI. The CDR3 runs to 16 residues. CDR3 nucleotides: TGCGCCAGCAGTGAGTCTCCTGGGACAGGCACCTACGAGCAGTACTTC. Amino acid sequence: CASSESPGTGTYEQYF.

This CDR3 is CASSQERVTYEQYF. The CDR3 coding sequence is TGCGCCAGCAGCCAAGAGCGGGTAACTTACGAGCAGTACTTC. V is TRBV4-3 and J is TRBJ2-7, with a possible D match to TRBD2 (5 bases). V gave up 0 bases and J gave up 4 bases, with 10 bases separating them. The V gene's germline CDR1 is LGHNA and CDR2 YSLEER. The CDR3 extends over 14 amino acids.

The V gene is TRBV5-1, the J gene TRBJ2-3, with a weak D call TRBD1 (5 bases). CDR3 size: 13 residues. Germline assignment: CDR1 SGHRS and CDR2 YFSETQ. The germline V and J ends were trimmed by 0 bases and 4 bases, with 6 bases remaining between them. The chain's CDR3 is CASSLDRPDTQYF. CDR3 nucleotide sequence: TGCGCCAGCAGCTTGGACAGGCCAGATACGCAGTATTTT.

This sequence joins TRBV6-5 and TRBJ1-2; 8 bases are a match to TRBD1. The CDR3 totals 14 residues. V was clipped by 5 bases and J by 4 bases; unmatched bases: 6. CDR1 MNHEY and CDR2 SVGAGI come from the germline V gene. Here the CDR3 reads CASSPGGRGYGYTF. The CDR3 bases are TGTGCCAGCAGTCCAGGGGGCAGAGGCTATGGCTACACCTTC.

The rearrangement links TRBV6-1 to TRBJ2-7; perhaps TRBD2 as D (6 bases). Germline V gene sequence: CDR1 MNHNS, CDR2 SASEGT. V was clipped by 8 bases and J by 6 bases, with 17 bases between them. This CDR3 region has 13 residues. CDR3 in DNA: TGTGCCAGCCGGGAGACACTTCGGGGCGAGCAGTACTTC. Encoded protein: CASRETLRGEQYF.

The chain employs TRBV5-6 and TRBJ1-5; 7 bases map to TRBD1. CDR1 is SGHDT and CDR2 is YYEEEE in the germline V gene. The CDR3 extends over 15 amino acids. Trimming cost V 4 bases and J 6 bases; bases outside gene matches: 10. CDR3 sequence (DNA): TGTGCCAGCAGCCAATACAGGGGTGCGGGTCAGCCCCAGCATTTT. It encodes CASSQYRGAGQPQHF.

By proportion, this clone is medium-sized (0.01 to 0.1%). This chain links TRBV10-3 with TRBJ1-1, with D tentatively TRBD1 (5 bases). Trimming stripped 3 bases from V and 4 bases from J, with 12 bases between. Germline loops: CDR1 ENHRY, CDR2 SYGVKD. CDR3 length: 14 amino acids. In DNA form, the CDR3 reads TGTGCCATCAGTGATCAGGGATTAAGCACTGAAGCTTTCTTT. Amino acids: CAISDQGLSTEAFF.

This chain joins TRBV30 and TRBJ2-3, with D possibly TRBD2 on 6 matching bases. Germline V gene data show CDR1 as GTSNPN and CDR2 as SVGIG (reference sequence). Trimming removed 0 bases from V and 6 bases from J, with 10 bases in between. The CDR3 consists of 13 residues. CDR3 nucleotides: TGTGCCTGGAGTGTGGAGGGGTTGGATACGCAGTATTTT. Encoded protein: CAWSVEGLDTQYF.

The chain joins TRBV7-2 to TRBJ2-3; D unresolved. Trimming removed 4 bases at V and 4 bases at J, with 3 bases between. Germline CDR1 reads SGHTA; CDR2 reads FQGNSA. The CDR3 contains 11 residues. CDR3 bases: TGTGCCAGCAGCTACTCAGATACGCAGTATTTT. Protein: CASSYSDTQYF.

In this sample, this clone turned up once. This chain links TRBV2 with TRBJ2-3, with TRBD2 identical over 13 bases. Germline V gene sequence: CDR1 SNHLY, CDR2 FYNNEI. After removal of 5 bases from V and 5 bases from J, the junction contained 10 bases not matched to a gene. The CDR3 runs to 17 residues. Here the CDR3 reads CASSSGLAGAGGDTQYF. The DNA of the CDR3 is TGTGCCAGCAGTTCTGGACTAGCGGGGGCCGGCGGAGATACGCAGTATTTT. The whole variable domain, remainder taken from reference TRBV2 and TRBJ2-3, is EPEVTQTPSHQVTQMGQEVILRCVPISNHLYFYWYRQILGQKVEFLVSFYNNEISEKSEIFDDQFSVERPDGSNFTLKIRSTKLEDSAMYFCASSSGLAGAGGDTQYFGPGTRLTVL.

This CDR3 reads CASRQKAGHTGELFF. In DNA form, the CDR3 reads TGTGCCAGCAGGCAAAAGGCAGGGCACACCGGGGAGCTGTTTTTT. This rearrangement joins TRBV2 to TRBJ2-2, with a tentative D call TRBD1 (5 bases). V was cut by 6 bases and J by 3 bases, with 14 bases left in between. Germline assignment: CDR1 SNHLY and CDR2 FYNNEI. The CDR3 is 15 amino acids.

This clone turned up a few times. This chain joins TRBV6-1 and TRBJ2-5, with a possible D match to TRBD2 (7 bases). Germline lookup yields CDR1 MNHNS and CDR2 SASEGT. Trimming removed 2 bases at V and 5 bases at J, with 18 bases between. The CDR3 extends over 16 amino acids. The CDR3 region is CASSEWGRGSGETQYF. CDR3 nucleotides: TGTGCCAGCAGTGAATGGGGCAGGGGTAGCGGGGAGACCCAGTACTTC.

Only a few counts were recorded for this clone. The chain carries TRBV2 and TRBJ1-4, with TRBD1 matching 7 bases. Germline lookup yields CDR1 SNHLY and CDR2 FYNNEI. Unmatched junction bases numbered 8, after V lost 10 bases and J lost 6 bases. The CDR3 loop spans 13 amino acids. DNA for the CDR3: TGTGCCATCCGTCAGGGGGGCCATGAAAAACTGTTTTTT. It encodes CAIRQGGHEKLFF.

The chain links TRBV28 to TRBJ2-1, with TRBD2 matching 7 bases. Germline values: CDR1 MDHEN, CDR2 SYDVKM. V dropped 8 bases and J dropped 9; count of bases not matched to a gene: 10. This CDR3 region has 13 residues. CDR3 in DNA: TGTGCCAGCCAGCTGGGGGGGGTCCGTGAGCAGTTCTTC. Protein: CASQLGGVREQFF.

The V call is TRBV2, the J call TRBJ1-4; D not resolved. This CDR3 region has 13 residues. V gave up 6 bases and J gave up 8 bases, with 13 bases separating them. Germline V gene sequence: CDR1 SNHLY, CDR2 FYNNEI. The CDR3 coding sequence is TGTGCCAGCAGGGAGGACCCTAGGGAAAAACTGTTTTTT. It yields the protein CASREDPREKLFF.

This clone was seen only once. The chain combines TRBV27 with TRBJ2-5; 9 bases align to TRBD2. The DNA end lines up better with TRBJ2-7; the J call may be wrong. This CDR3 is built from 15 residues. Per germline, CDR1 MNHEY and CDR2 SMNVEV (reference sequence). This CDR3 reads CASGVPGLASYEQYF. The CDR3 DNA is TGTGCCAGCGGGGTTCCGGGACTAGCATCCTACGAGCAGTACTTC.

This clone was detected once. The rearrangement links TRBV7-9 to TRBJ1-1; 7 bases agree with TRBD1. V shed 0 bases and J 1 base; nucleotides not matched to a gene: 5. The CDR3 covers 16 residues. CDR1 is SEHNR, CDR2 FQNEAQ, per germline (reference sequence). The CDR3 DNA is TGTGCCAGCAGCTTAGCCTGGACAGGAGGGAACACTGAAGCTTTCTTT. Amino acid sequence: CASSLAWTGGNTEAFF.

The chain couples TRBV7-2 to TRBJ2-7; 9 positions match TRBD1. Germline CDR1 SGHTA, CDR2 FQGNSA. The V and J ends lost 3 bases and 3 bases, in that order; junction bases with no gene match: 3. There are 14 residues in the CDR3. The CDR3 protein is CASSFGGQGYEQYF. CDR3 bases: TGTGCCAGCAGCTTTGGGGGACAGGGCTACGAGCAGTACTTC. The full variable domain, its missing parts supplied by reference TRBV7-2 and TRBJ2-7, is GAGVSQSPSNKVTEKGKDVELRCDPISGHTALYWYRQSLGQGLEFLIYFQGNSAPDKSGLPSDRFSAERTGGSVSTLTIQRTQQEDSAVYLCASSFGGQGYEQYFGPGTRLTVT.

The rearrangement links TRBV9 to TRBJ1-1; D uncertain. This CDR3 contains 14 residues. The ends were cut back, 0 bases at V and 0 bases at J, with 6 bases in the middle. The V gene's germline CDR1 is SGDLS and CDR2 YYNGEE. The CDR3 region is CASSVATVNTEAFF. The CDR3 DNA is TGTGCCAGCAGCGTAGCTACAGTGAACACTGAAGCTTTCTTT.

This chain links TRBV14 with TRBJ1-1, with unresolved D. Trimming pared 0 bases from V and 1 base from J, leaving 12 bases between. The CDR3 consists of 16 residues. Germline-derived CDR1 and CDR2 are SGHDN and FVKESK. CDR3 sequence reads: CASSQDVGGQNTEAFF. The CDR3 nucleotides read TGTGCCAGCAGCCAAGACGTGGGCGGGCAGAACACTGAAGCTTTCTTT.

The CDR3 spells CASSSPQGTYNEQFF. The CDR3 bases are TGCGCCAGCAGCTCTCCGCAGGGGACCTACAATGAGCAGTTCTTC. This chain uses TRBV5-1 with TRBJ2-1; TRBD1 might be the D (6 bases). Trimming shortened V by 3 bases and J by 2 bases, and 12 bases separated the two germline ends. Looked up from germline, CDR1 is SGHRS and CDR2 is YFSETQ. The CDR3 covers 15 residues.

V is TRBV28 and J is TRBJ2-2; 7 nucleotides align to TRBD1. CDR1 MDHEN and CDR2 SYDVKM come from the germline V gene. J lost 0 bases, V lost 6 bases, and 4 bases had no gene match. This CDR3 is 15 amino acids long. The CDR3 sequence is CASSLTGSNTGELFF. CDR3 bases: TGTGCCAGCAGCCTGACAGGGTCGAACACCGGGGAGCTGTTTTTT.